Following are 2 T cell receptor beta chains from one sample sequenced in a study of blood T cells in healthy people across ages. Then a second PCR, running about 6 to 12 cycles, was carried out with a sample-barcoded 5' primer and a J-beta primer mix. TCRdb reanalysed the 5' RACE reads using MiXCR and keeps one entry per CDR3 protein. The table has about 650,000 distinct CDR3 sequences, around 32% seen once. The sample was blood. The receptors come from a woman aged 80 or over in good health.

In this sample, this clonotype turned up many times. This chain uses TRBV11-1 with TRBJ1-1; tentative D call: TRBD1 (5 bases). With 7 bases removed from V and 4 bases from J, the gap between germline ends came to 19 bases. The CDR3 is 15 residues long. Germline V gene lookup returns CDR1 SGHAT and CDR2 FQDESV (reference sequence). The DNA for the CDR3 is TGTGCCAGCACCAAAACGGGGGGTAAGGGCACTGAAGCTTTCTTT. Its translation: CASTKTGGKGTEAFF.

This CDR3 is CASGDRAESYNEQFF. In DNA, the CDR3 is TGTGCCAGCGGCGACAGGGCAGAATCCTACAATGAGCAGTTCTTC. This chain links TRBV6-5 with TRBJ2-1, with 7 bases aligning to TRBD1. The germline gives CDR1 MNHEY, CDR2 SVGAGI. This CDR3 spans 15 amino acids. V shed 8 bases and J 1 base; nucleotides not matched to a gene: 8.